These 21 T cell receptor beta chains share one sample of origin, sequenced in a study of blood T cell repertoires in COVID-19. The repertoire was sequenced with immunoSEQ multiplex PCR; TCRdb's copy has only in-frame clones and lacks some. The sample holds 81,000 or so clones, 85% to 95% seen once. Sample: peripheral blood. These receptors all come from a woman aged 60 to 75 with active COVID-19.

The chain uses TRBV10-1 and TRBJ1-1, with no clear D. Germline CDR1 reads WNHNN; CDR2 reads SYGVQD (reference sequence). The CDR3 contains 15 residues. The V and J ends lost 0 bases and 4 bases respectively, with 12 bases between them. The CDR3 nucleotides are TGCGCCAGCAGTGAGTCGCACACCCGGAGCACTGAAGCTTTCTTT. This sequence encodes CASSESHTRSTEAFF.

The chain couples TRBV7-8 to TRBJ2-6; D possibly corresponds to TRBD1 (5 bases). The germline V gene has CDR1 SGHVS and CDR2 FQNEAQ. Trimming left V 3 bases short and J 2 bases short, with 11 bases between. CDR3 size: 16 residues. CDR3 coding DNA: TGTGCCAGCAGCTTCGGAACCAGGGCTGGGGCCAACGTCCTGACTTTC. Its protein is CASSFGTRAGANVLTF.

The gene calls are TRBV12-5 and TRBJ2-7; 13 bases map to TRBD2. J gave up 4 bases and V 2 bases, and 8 bases lay outside the gene matches. Germline-derived CDR1 and CDR2 are LGHNT and FRNRAP. The CDR3 sequence is 17 residues long. In DNA, the CDR3 is TGTGCTAGTGGTTTGCCCCCGGGACTAGCGGGGAGATACGAGCAGTACTTC. Its protein is CASGLPPGLAGRYEQYF.

Only a few counts were recorded for this clone. Other DNA variants within this sample encode the same CDR3. The chain combines TRBV2 with TRBJ2-2; D not certain. CDR3 size: 14 residues. CDR1 is SNHLY and CDR2 is FYNNEI in the germline V gene. Trimming shortened V by 4 bases and J by 1 base, and 7 bases separated the two germline ends. For the CDR3, the DNA is TGTGCCAGCAGTGCCAGGCAGAACACCGGGGAGCTGTTTTTT. As protein: CASSARQNTGELFF. Full variable domain (outside the CDR3, taken from reference TRBV2 and TRBJ2-2): EPEVTQTPSHQVTQMGQEVILRCVPISNHLYFYWYRQILGQKVEFLVSFYNNEISEKSEIFDDQFSVERPDGSNFTLKIRSTKLEDSAMYFCASSARQNTGELFFGEGSRLTVL.

The rearrangement links TRBV5-1 to TRBJ2-2, with 9 nucleotides matching TRBD2. The CDR3 sequence is 14 residues long. Trimming took 3 bases from V and 5 from J; bases not matched to a gene: 2. Germline CDR1 is SGHRS and CDR2 is YFSETQ. The CDR3 protein is CASSSLAGTGELFF. Written as DNA, the CDR3 is TGCGCCAGCAGCTCCCTAGCGGGGACCGGGGAGCTGTTTTTT.

The chain couples TRBV27 to TRBJ1-1, with D perhaps matching TRBD1 (5 bases). Germline loops: CDR1 MNHEY, CDR2 SMNVEV (reference sequence). The CDR3 contains 14 residues. V shed 7 bases and J shed 0 bases, with 12 bases lying between them. The CDR3 region has the DNA TGTGCCAGCACCCCCGACAGACTGAACACTGAAGCTTTCTTT. Its translation is CASTPDRLNTEAFF.

The chain joins TRBV7-3 to TRBJ2-1; D not resolved. V lost 4 bases to trimming and J lost 5 bases, with 18 bases between them. Germline V gives CDR1 SGHTA, CDR2 FQGTGA. The CDR3 has 16 amino acids. CDR3 coding DNA: TGTGCCAGCAGCTCCATGACTCGTTATACACACAATGAGCAGTTCTTC. This translates into CASSSMTRYTHNEQFF.

This chain uses TRBV14 with TRBJ2-7; 8 bases fit TRBD2. Germline CDR1 SGHDN, CDR2 FVKESK. There are 16 residues in the CDR3. J lost 1 base, V lost 0 bases, and 5 bases had no gene match. The DNA of the CDR3 is TGTGCCAGCAGCCAAGATTGGCTAGCGGGTTCCTACGAGCAGTACTTC. This sequence encodes CASSQDWLAGSYEQYF.

The chain joins TRBV5-1 to TRBJ2-3; 9 bases align to TRBD2. The CDR3 consists of 15 residues. With 1 base clipped from V and 2 bases from J, the junction kept 2 bases outside the gene matches. CDR1 SGHRS and CDR2 YFSETQ come from the germline V gene. CDR3 bases: TGCGCCAGCAGCTTGCCTAGCGGGAACACAGATACGCAGTATTTT. Amino acids: CASSLPSGNTDTQYF.

The chain combines TRBV29-1 with TRBJ1-4, with 8 bases matching TRBD1. V trimming: 6 bases; J trimming: 3 bases; junction bases outside the gene matches: 9. The germline gives CDR1 SQVTM, CDR2 ANQGSEA. The length of the CDR3 is 15 residues. This CDR3 reads CSVGIGQGPNEKLFF. The CDR3 nucleotides are TGCAGCGTCGGTATCGGACAGGGCCCTAATGAAAAACTGTTTTTT.

The chain links TRBV5-1 to TRBJ2-7; no definite D call. The V end lost 4 bases, the J end lost 0 bases, and 5 bases lay between the germline ends. This CDR3 is 12 amino acids long. Germline V gives CDR1 SGHRS, CDR2 YFSETQ. This chain's CDR3 is CASSEVSYEQYF. Here the CDR3 DNA reads TGCGCCAGCAGCGAGGTCTCCTACGAGCAGTACTTC.

The V call is TRBV29-1, the J call TRBJ1-4, with 7 positions matching TRBD1. The V segment lost 5 bases and the J segment 8 bases; nucleotides outside the gene matches: 8. The CDR3 is 13 amino acids. Looked up from germline, CDR1 is SQVTM and CDR2 is ANQGSEA. For the CDR3, the DNA is TGCAGCGTTCGGACCGGCAGGGGGGAAAAACTGTTTTTT. Protein sequence: CSVRTGRGEKLFF.

The chain joins TRBV5-1 to TRBJ2-7; 10 positions agree with TRBD2. J lost 4 bases, V lost 0 bases, and 4 bases had no gene match. The CDR3 totals 15 residues. CDR1 and CDR2 (germline): SGHRS, YFSETQ. DNA of the CDR3: TGCGCCAGCAGCTTGGTTCTAGCGGGGGCATACGAGCAGTACTTC. It encodes CASSLVLAGAYEQYF.

The chain recombines TRBV27 with TRBJ1-2; TRBD1 matches at 7 bases. V lost 10 bases to trimming and J lost 6 bases; unmatched junction nucleotides: 11. Germline V gene data show CDR1 as MNHEY and CDR2 as SMNVEV (reference sequence). The CDR3 is made up of 13 amino acids. In DNA, the CDR3 is TGTGCCACCTTACCGCGACAGGGTCATGGCTACACCTTC. This codes for CATLPRQGHGYTF.

V gene TRBV15 combines with J gene TRBJ2-1; perhaps TRBD2 as D (6 bases). Trimming removed 1 base from V and 9 bases from J, with 16 bases in between. CDR1 is LNHNV and CDR2 is YYDKDF in the germline V gene (reference sequence). This CDR3 region has 15 residues. The CDR3 region is CATSRGRAAQSEQFF. In DNA, the CDR3 is TGTGCCACCAGCAGAGGGAGGGCCGCACAAAGTGAGCAGTTCTTC.

The chain employs TRBV5-1 and TRBJ1-2; a possible D gene is TRBD1 (5 bases). CDR3 length: 15 residues. In germline, CDR1 is SGHRS, CDR2 YFSETQ. Deletions cut 0 bases from V and 2 bases from J, with 11 bases between. CDR3 nucleotides: TGCGCCAGCAGCTTGGCAGGGCCACCCAACTATGGCTACACCTTC. Protein: CASSLAGPPNYGYTF.

The chain recombines TRBV5-1 with TRBJ1-1, with a weak D call TRBD1 (5 bases). The germline gives CDR1 SGHRS, CDR2 YFSETQ. Deletions cut 4 bases from V and 3 bases from J, with 13 bases between. The CDR3 is made up of 14 amino acids. The chain's CDR3 is CASSLSGLDTEAFF. The CDR3 nucleotides read TGCGCCAGCAGCCTATCAGGGTTGGACACTGAAGCTTTCTTT.

CDR3 residues: CASSPGAGEETQYF. The CDR3 DNA reads as TGTGCCAGCAGCCCCGGGGCAGGGGAAGAGACCCAGTACTTC. The chain is built from TRBV14 and TRBJ2-5, with D possibly being TRBD1 (6 bases). Germline V CDR1 and CDR2: SGHDN, FVKESK. Between the trimmed V and J ends, which lost 4 bases and 3 bases, there was a span of 12 bases. The CDR3 runs to 14 residues.

This sequence joins TRBV25-1 and TRBJ1-4; D gene unclear. This CDR3 spans 15 amino acids. Trimming took 2 bases from V and 8 from J, leaving 15 bases between them. In germline, CDR1 is MGHDK, CDR2 SYGVNS. CDR3 bases: TGTGCCAGCAGTGAAAACCTGCTACCCAAAGAAAAACTGTTTTTT. Translation: CASSENLLPKEKLFF.

V gene TRBV29-1 combines with J gene TRBJ2-7, with 8 bases fitting TRBD1. Germline CDR1 is SQVTM and CDR2 is ANQGSEA. The V gene end was trimmed by 7 bases and the J gene end by 2 bases; junction bases not matched to a gene: 4. The CDR3 is 12 amino acids. The CDR3 is CSGGTGPYEQYF. Here the CDR3 DNA reads TGCAGCGGAGGGACAGGACCCTACGAGCAGTACTTC.

The chain couples TRBV28 to TRBJ2-7, with D possibly TRBD2 on 5 matching bases. The CDR3 length is 13 residues. CDR1 and CDR2 (germline): MDHEN, SYDVKM. V shed 6 bases and J shed 4 bases, with 13 bases lying between them. In DNA form, the CDR3 reads TGTGCCAGCAGCCAAACTAGGCCTTACGAGCAGTACTTC. Its protein product is CASSQTRPYEQYF.